The 3 T cell receptor beta chains presented below share a single source sample, sequenced in a study of blood T cell repertoires in COVID-19. Sequencing was performed with immunoSEQ multiplex PCR; in TCRdb, only in-frame clones are kept and a portion is missing. The data hold a few hundred thousand clones, with over 75% observed a single time. Material: peripheral blood. These receptors originate from a woman aged 45-60 years who had recovered from COVID-19.

The chain uses TRBV30 and TRBJ2-1, with 8 nucleotides matching TRBD2. V lost 3 bases to trimming and J lost 14 bases; unmatched junction nucleotides: 9. Germline V gene lookup returns CDR1 GTSNPN and CDR2 SVGIG (reference sequence). This CDR3 contains 12 residues. CDR3 amino acids: CAWRTTSGPEFF. CDR3 nucleotide sequence: TGTGCCTGGAGGACCACTAGCGGACCGGAGTTCTTC.

The chain couples TRBV7-6 to TRBJ1-1; D might be TRBD1 (6 bases). CDR3 size: 15 residues. The ends were cut back, 6 bases at V and 7 bases at J, with 21 bases in the middle. The V gene's germline CDR1 is SGHVS and CDR2 FNYEAQ. Here the CDR3 reads CASSWTEGVQGEAFF. The CDR3 bases are TGTGCCAGCAGTTGGACCGAGGGCGTACAGGGTGAAGCTTTCTTT.

The V call is TRBV11-3, the J call TRBJ2-3; 9 bases match TRBD2. Losses at the gene ends were 2 bases for V and 1 base for J; bases not matched to a gene: 7. Germline lookup yields CDR1 SGHNT and CDR2 YENEEA. The CDR3 is made up of 17 amino acids. CDR3 region: CASSLPVVAGGTDTQYF. The CDR3 bases are TGTGCCAGCAGCTTACCGGTAGTAGCGGGAGGCACAGATACGCAGTATTTT.